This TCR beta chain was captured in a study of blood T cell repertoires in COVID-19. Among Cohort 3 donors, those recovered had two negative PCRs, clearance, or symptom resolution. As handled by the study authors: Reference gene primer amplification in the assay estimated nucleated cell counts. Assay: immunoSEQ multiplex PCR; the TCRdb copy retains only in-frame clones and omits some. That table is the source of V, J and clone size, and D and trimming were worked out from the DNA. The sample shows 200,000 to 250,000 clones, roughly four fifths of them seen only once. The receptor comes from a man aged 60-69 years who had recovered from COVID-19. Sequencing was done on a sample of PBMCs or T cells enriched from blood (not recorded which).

The CDR3 protein is CASSLRAGMVSEQFF. As DNA, the CDR3 is TGTGCCAGCAGCTTACGGGCGGGGATGGTTTCGGAGCAGTTCTTC. The J gene is TRBJ2-1, the V gene TRBV7-9; D might be TRBD2 (6 bases). The CDR3 loop spans 15 amino acids. CDR1 and CDR2 from the germline V gene are SEHNR and FQNEAQ (reference sequence). Trimming left V 2 bases short and J 10 bases short, with 18 bases between. Drawing the rest from reference TRBV7-9 and TRBJ2-1, the complete variable domain is DTGVSQNPRHKITKRGQNVTFRCDPISEHNRLYWYRQTLGQGPEFLTYFQNEAQLEKSRLLSDRFSAERPKGSFSTLEIQRTEQGDSAMYLCASSLRAGMVSEQFFGPGTRLTVL.